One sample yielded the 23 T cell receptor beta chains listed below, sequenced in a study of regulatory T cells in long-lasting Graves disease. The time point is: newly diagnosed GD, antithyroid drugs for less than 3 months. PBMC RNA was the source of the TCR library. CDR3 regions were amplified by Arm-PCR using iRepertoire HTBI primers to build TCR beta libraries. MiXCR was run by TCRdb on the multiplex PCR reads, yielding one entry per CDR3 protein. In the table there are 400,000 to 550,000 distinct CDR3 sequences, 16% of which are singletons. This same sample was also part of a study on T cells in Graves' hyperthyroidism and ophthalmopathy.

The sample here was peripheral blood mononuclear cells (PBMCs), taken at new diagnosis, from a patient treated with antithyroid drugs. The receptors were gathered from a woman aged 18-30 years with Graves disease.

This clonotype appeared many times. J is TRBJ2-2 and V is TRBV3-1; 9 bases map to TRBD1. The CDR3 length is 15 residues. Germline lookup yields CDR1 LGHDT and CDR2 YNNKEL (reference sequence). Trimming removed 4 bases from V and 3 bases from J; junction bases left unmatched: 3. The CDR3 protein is CASSPTGGDTGELFF. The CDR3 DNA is TGTGCCAGCAGCCCCACAGGGGGCGACACCGGGGAGCTGTTTTTT.

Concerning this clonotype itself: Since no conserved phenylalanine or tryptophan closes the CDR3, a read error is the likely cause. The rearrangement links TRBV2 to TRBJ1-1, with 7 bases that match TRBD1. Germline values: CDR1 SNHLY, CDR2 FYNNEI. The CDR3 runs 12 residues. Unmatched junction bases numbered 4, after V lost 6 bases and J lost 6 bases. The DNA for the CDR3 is TGTGCCAGCAGAGCAGGGACAGCTGAAGCTTTCCTT. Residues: CASRAGTAEAFL.

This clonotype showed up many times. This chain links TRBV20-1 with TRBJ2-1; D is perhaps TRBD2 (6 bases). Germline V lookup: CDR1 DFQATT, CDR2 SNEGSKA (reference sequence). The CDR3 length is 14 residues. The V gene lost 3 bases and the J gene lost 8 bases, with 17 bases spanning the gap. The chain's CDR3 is CSASRVGTGDEQFF. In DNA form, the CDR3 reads TGCAGTGCTAGCCGCGTCGGGACGGGGGATGAGCAGTTCTTC.

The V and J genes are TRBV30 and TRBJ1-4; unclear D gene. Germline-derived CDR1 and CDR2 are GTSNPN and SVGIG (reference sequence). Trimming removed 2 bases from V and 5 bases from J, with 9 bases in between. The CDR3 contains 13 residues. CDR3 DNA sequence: TGTGCCTGGAGTTTCAGCAACAATGAAAAACTGTTTTTT. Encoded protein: CAWSFSNNEKLFF. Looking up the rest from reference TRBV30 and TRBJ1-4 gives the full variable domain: SQTIHQWPATLVQPVGSPLSLECTVEGTSNPNLYWYRQAAGRGLQLLFYSVGIGQISSEVPQNLSASRPQDRQFILSSKKLLLSDSGFYLCAWSFSNNEKLFFGSGTQLSVL.

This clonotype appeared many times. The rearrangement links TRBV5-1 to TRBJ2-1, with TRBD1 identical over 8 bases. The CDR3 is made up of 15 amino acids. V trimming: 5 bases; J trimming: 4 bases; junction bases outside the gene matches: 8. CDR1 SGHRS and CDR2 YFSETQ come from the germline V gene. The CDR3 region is CASRDGTGTYNEQFF. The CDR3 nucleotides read TGCGCCAGCAGGGACGGGACAGGAACGTACAATGAGCAGTTCTTC.

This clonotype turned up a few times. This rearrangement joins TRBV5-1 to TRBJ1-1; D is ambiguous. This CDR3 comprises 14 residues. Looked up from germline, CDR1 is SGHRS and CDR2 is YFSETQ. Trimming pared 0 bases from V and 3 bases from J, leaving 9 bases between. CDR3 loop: CASSLGHSDTEAFF. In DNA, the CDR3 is TGCGCCAGCAGCTTGGGGCACTCGGACACTGAAGCTTTCTTT.

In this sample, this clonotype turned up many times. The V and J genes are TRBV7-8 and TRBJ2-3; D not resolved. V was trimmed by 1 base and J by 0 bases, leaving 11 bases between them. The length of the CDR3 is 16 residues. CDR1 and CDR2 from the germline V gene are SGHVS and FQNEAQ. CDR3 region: CASSLEGGLSTDTQYF. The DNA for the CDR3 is TGTGCCAGCAGCTTAGAAGGTGGCCTTAGCACAGATACGCAGTATTTT.

CDR3 region: CASAPGDLGRETQYF. CDR3 sequence (DNA): TGTGCCAGTGCCCCTGGGGACCTCGGACGGGAGACCCAGTACTTC. The chain has TRBV7-9 and TRBJ2-5; D tentatively reads TRBD1 or TRBD2 (5 bases each). There are 15 residues in the CDR3. CDR1 and CDR2 from the germline V gene are SEHNR and FQNEAQ (reference sequence). Between the trimmed V and J ends, which lost 9 bases and 5 bases, there was a span of 22 bases.

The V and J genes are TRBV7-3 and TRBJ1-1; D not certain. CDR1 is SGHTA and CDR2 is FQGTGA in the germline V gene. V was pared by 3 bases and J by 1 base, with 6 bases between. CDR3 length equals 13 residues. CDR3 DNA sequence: TGTGCCAGCAGCTTCCAACCGAACACTGAAGCTTTCTTT. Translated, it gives CASSFQPNTEAFF.

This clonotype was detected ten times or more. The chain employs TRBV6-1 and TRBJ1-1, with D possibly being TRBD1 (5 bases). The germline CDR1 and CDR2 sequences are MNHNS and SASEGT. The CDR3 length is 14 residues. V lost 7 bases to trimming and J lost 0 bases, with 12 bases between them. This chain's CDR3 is CASTKQGMNTEAFF. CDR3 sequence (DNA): TGTGCCAGCACTAAGCAGGGCATGAACACTGAAGCTTTCTTT.

The DNA for the CDR3 is TGTGCCAGCAGCTTAGATCGGTTTTATGGCTACACCTTC. Translation: CASSLDRFYGYTF. The chain employs TRBV11-2 and TRBJ1-2; D gene unclear. Germline CDR1 reads SGHAT; CDR2 reads FQNNGV. V was cut by 0 bases and J by 5 bases, with 7 bases left in between. This CDR3 is built from 13 residues.

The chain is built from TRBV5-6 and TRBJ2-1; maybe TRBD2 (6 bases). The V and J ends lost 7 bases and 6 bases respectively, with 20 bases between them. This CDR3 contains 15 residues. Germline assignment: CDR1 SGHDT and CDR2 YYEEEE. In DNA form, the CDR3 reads TGTGCCAGCTTTTCGGCGGGGTTTTTTCTCAATGAGCAGTTCTTC. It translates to CASFSAGFFLNEQFF.

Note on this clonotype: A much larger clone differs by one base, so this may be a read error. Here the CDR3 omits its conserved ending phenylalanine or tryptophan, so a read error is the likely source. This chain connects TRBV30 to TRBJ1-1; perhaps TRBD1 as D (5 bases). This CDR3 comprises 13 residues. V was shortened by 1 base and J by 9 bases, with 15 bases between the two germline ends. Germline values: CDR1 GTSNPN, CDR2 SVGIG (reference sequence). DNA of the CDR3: TGTGCCTGGAGTGGGGGAGGCAGGGTGAAAGCTTTCTTG. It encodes CAWSGGGRVKAFL.

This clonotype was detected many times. CDR3 nucleotide sequence: TGTGCCAGCAGACTCGGGGTCGGTATTTACAATGAGCAGTTCTTC. This gives the protein CASRLGVGIYNEQFF. The chain combines TRBV6-1 with TRBJ2-1, with D maybe TRBD2 (5 bases). CDR3 size: 15 residues. V lost 6 bases and J lost 4, with 16 bases in between. The germline CDR1 and CDR2 sequences are MNHNS and SASEGT.

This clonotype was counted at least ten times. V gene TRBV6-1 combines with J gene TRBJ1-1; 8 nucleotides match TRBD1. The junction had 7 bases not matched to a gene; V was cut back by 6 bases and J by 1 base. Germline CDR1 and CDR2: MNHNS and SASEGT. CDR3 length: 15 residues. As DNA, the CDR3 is TGTGCCAGCAGGTTTCCCGGGACAGGGAACACTGAAGCTTTCTTT. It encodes CASRFPGTGNTEAFF.

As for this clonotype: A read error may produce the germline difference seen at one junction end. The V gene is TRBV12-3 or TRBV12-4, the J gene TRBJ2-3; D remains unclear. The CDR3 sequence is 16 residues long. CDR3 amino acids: CASSESVAASTDTQYF. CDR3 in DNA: TGCGCCAGCAGTGAGTCGGTGGCAGCTAGCACAGATACGCAGTATTTT.

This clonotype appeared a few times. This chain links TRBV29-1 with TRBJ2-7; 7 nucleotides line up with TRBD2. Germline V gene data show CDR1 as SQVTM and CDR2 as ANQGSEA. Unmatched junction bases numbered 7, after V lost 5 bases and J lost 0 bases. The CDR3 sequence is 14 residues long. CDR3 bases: TGCAGCGTTAGCGGGAAGGGGAGCTCCTACGAGCAGTACTTC. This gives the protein CSVSGKGSSYEQYF.

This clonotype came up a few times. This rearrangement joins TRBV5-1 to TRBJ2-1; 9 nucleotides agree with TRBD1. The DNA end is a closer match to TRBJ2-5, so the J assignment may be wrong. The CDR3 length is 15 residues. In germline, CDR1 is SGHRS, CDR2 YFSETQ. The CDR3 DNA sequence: TGCGCCAGCAGCTTGGTTTGGGACAGGGCTGAGACCCAGTACTTC. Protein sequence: CASSLVWDRAETQYF.

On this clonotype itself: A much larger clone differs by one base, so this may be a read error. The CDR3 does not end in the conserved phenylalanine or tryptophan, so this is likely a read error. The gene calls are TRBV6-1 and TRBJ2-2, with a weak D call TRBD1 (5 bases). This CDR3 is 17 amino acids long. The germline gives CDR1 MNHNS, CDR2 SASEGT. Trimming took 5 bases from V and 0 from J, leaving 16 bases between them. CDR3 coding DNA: TGTGCCAGCAGTCACCCGTCGCTAGGGGCGAACACCGGGGAGCTGTTTTCT. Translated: CASSHPSLGANTGELFS.

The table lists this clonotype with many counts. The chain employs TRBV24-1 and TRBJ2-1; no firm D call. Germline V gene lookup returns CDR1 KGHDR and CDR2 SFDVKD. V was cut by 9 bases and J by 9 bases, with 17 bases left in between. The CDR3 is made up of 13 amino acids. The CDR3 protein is CATSLAYVGEQFF. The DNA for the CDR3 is TGTGCCACCTCACTGGCATATGTGGGTGAGCAGTTCTTC.

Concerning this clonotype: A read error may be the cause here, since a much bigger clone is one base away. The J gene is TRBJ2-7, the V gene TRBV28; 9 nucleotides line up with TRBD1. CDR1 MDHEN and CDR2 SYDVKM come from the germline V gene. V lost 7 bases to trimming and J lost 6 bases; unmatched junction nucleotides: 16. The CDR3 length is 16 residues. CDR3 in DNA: TGTGCCAGCACCAATGAACCGGGACAGGGAATCGGCGAGCAGTACTTC. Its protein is CASTNEPGQGIGEQYF.

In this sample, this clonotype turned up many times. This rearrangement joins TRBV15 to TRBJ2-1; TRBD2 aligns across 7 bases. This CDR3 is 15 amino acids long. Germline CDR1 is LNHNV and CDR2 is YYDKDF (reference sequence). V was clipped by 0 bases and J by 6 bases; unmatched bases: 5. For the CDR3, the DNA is TGTGCCACCAGCAGAGATCCCGCGGGAGTCAATGAGCAGTTCTTC. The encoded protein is CATSRDPAGVNEQFF. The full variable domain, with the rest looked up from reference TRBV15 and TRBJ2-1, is DAMVIQNPRYQVTQFGKPVTLSCSQTLNHNVMYWYQQKSSQAPKLLFHYYDKDFNNEADTPDNFQSRRPNTSFCFLDIRSPGLGDTAMYLCATSRDPAGVNEQFFGPGTRLTVL.

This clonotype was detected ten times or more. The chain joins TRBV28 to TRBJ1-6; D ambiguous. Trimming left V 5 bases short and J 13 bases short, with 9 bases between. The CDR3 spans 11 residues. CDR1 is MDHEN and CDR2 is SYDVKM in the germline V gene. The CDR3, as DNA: TGTGCCAGCAGTAAAAACGTGCCCCTCCACTTT. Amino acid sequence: CASSKNVPLHF.